This TCR beta chain was obtained from a study of blood T cell repertoires in COVID-19. Study context: The samples span acute and convalescent COVID-19 from the United States, Italy and Spain. T cells, B-cell-depleted T cells, or PBMCs provided the cDNA or gDNA that served as material.

Per the original data handling: Researchers report that nucleated cell counts were estimated from reference gene primer amplification. Clones were sequenced by immunoSEQ multiplex PCR, and TCRdb holds only the in-frame ones, with some missing. The DNA gave D and trimming, while V, J and clone size come from that table. The repertoire holds around 33,000 clones, with roughly 74% as singletons. V dropped 3 bases and J dropped 7; count of bases not matched to a gene: 1. Germline V CDR1 and CDR2: SGHRS, YFSETQ. CDR3 size: 12 residues. The sequence derives from an elderly man with active or convalescent COVID-19. What was sequenced was peripheral blood. The chain carries TRBV5-1 and TRBJ2-3, with 8 bases lining up with TRBD1. The CDR3, as DNA: TGCGCCAGCAGCTGGACAGGGAATACGCAGTATTTT. This sequence encodes CASSWTGNTQYF.